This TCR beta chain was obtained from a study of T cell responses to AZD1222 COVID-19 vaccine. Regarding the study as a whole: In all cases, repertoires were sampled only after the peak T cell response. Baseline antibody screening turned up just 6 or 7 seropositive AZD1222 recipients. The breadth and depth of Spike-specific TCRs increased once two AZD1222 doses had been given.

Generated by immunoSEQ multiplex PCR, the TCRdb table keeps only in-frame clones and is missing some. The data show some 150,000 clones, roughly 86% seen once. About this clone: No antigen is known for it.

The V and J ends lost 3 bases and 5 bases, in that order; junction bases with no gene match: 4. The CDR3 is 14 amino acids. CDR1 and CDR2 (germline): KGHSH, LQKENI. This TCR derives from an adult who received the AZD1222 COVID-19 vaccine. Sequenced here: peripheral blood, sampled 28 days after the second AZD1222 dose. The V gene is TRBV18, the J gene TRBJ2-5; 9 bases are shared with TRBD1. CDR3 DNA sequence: TGTGCCAGCTCACCGGGACAGGGAGGCGAGACCCAGTACTTC. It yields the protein CASSPGQGGETQYF.